This T cell receptor (beta chain) stems from a study of T cell responses to AZD1222 COVID-19 vaccine. General study findings and limits: Per reports, nearly half of all spike-specific TCRs target regions that are unmutated in variants. At baseline, just a handful of AZD1222 recipients tested seropositive. White British people made up most donors, females outnumbered males, and clonal diversity was possibly underestimated. Spike-wide coverage was observed for vaccine-associated CD4 TCRs, with dominant responses at 160-218 and 743-854.

TCRdb's table, derived via immunoSEQ multiplex PCR, lists solely in-frame clones and lacks some. The sample lists about 42,000 clones, more than 70% occurring once. As to this clone: The antigen is unknown.

Material: peripheral blood, obtained 28 days after the second AZD1222 dose. This TCR derives from an adult who received the AZD1222 COVID-19 vaccine.

The CDR3 DNA reads as TGTGCCAGCGGGGAACGAGGAGAGACCCAGTACTTC. Translating gives CASGERGETQYF. The genes are TRBV7-2 and TRBJ2-5, with D hard to call. The V end lost 8 bases, the J end lost 4 bases, and 11 bases lay between the germline ends. Germline CDR1 is SGHTA and CDR2 is FQGNSA. The CDR3 spans 12 residues.